This TCR beta chain was obtained from a study of T cell responses to AZD1222 COVID-19 vaccine. General study findings and limits: Spike-specific TCR breadth and depth were elevated following two AZD1222 doses. Repertoires in all cases were sampled only once the peak T cell response had passed. Spike was spanned by vaccine-associated CD4 TCRs, which were dominant at 160-218 and 743-854.

Method: immunoSEQ multiplex PCR; TCRdb's copy keeps in-frame clones and lacks some. The data show 180,000 or so clones, over 80% seen once. Of note for this clone: Its antigen remains unknown.

The specimen comprised peripheral blood, sampled 28 days after the second dose of the MenACWY control vaccine. This TCR derives from an adult who received the MenACWY meningococcal vaccine as a control.

Written as DNA, the CDR3 is TGTGCCAGCAGCCAAGTCCAGGGTGAAAAACTGTTTTTT. It is translated as CASSQVQGEKLFF. The chain joins TRBV14 to TRBJ1-4; weak D call: TRBD1 (5 bases). Per germline, CDR1 SGHDN and CDR2 FVKESK. This CDR3 has 13 amino acids. Trimming left V 1 base short and J 7 bases short, with 7 bases between.